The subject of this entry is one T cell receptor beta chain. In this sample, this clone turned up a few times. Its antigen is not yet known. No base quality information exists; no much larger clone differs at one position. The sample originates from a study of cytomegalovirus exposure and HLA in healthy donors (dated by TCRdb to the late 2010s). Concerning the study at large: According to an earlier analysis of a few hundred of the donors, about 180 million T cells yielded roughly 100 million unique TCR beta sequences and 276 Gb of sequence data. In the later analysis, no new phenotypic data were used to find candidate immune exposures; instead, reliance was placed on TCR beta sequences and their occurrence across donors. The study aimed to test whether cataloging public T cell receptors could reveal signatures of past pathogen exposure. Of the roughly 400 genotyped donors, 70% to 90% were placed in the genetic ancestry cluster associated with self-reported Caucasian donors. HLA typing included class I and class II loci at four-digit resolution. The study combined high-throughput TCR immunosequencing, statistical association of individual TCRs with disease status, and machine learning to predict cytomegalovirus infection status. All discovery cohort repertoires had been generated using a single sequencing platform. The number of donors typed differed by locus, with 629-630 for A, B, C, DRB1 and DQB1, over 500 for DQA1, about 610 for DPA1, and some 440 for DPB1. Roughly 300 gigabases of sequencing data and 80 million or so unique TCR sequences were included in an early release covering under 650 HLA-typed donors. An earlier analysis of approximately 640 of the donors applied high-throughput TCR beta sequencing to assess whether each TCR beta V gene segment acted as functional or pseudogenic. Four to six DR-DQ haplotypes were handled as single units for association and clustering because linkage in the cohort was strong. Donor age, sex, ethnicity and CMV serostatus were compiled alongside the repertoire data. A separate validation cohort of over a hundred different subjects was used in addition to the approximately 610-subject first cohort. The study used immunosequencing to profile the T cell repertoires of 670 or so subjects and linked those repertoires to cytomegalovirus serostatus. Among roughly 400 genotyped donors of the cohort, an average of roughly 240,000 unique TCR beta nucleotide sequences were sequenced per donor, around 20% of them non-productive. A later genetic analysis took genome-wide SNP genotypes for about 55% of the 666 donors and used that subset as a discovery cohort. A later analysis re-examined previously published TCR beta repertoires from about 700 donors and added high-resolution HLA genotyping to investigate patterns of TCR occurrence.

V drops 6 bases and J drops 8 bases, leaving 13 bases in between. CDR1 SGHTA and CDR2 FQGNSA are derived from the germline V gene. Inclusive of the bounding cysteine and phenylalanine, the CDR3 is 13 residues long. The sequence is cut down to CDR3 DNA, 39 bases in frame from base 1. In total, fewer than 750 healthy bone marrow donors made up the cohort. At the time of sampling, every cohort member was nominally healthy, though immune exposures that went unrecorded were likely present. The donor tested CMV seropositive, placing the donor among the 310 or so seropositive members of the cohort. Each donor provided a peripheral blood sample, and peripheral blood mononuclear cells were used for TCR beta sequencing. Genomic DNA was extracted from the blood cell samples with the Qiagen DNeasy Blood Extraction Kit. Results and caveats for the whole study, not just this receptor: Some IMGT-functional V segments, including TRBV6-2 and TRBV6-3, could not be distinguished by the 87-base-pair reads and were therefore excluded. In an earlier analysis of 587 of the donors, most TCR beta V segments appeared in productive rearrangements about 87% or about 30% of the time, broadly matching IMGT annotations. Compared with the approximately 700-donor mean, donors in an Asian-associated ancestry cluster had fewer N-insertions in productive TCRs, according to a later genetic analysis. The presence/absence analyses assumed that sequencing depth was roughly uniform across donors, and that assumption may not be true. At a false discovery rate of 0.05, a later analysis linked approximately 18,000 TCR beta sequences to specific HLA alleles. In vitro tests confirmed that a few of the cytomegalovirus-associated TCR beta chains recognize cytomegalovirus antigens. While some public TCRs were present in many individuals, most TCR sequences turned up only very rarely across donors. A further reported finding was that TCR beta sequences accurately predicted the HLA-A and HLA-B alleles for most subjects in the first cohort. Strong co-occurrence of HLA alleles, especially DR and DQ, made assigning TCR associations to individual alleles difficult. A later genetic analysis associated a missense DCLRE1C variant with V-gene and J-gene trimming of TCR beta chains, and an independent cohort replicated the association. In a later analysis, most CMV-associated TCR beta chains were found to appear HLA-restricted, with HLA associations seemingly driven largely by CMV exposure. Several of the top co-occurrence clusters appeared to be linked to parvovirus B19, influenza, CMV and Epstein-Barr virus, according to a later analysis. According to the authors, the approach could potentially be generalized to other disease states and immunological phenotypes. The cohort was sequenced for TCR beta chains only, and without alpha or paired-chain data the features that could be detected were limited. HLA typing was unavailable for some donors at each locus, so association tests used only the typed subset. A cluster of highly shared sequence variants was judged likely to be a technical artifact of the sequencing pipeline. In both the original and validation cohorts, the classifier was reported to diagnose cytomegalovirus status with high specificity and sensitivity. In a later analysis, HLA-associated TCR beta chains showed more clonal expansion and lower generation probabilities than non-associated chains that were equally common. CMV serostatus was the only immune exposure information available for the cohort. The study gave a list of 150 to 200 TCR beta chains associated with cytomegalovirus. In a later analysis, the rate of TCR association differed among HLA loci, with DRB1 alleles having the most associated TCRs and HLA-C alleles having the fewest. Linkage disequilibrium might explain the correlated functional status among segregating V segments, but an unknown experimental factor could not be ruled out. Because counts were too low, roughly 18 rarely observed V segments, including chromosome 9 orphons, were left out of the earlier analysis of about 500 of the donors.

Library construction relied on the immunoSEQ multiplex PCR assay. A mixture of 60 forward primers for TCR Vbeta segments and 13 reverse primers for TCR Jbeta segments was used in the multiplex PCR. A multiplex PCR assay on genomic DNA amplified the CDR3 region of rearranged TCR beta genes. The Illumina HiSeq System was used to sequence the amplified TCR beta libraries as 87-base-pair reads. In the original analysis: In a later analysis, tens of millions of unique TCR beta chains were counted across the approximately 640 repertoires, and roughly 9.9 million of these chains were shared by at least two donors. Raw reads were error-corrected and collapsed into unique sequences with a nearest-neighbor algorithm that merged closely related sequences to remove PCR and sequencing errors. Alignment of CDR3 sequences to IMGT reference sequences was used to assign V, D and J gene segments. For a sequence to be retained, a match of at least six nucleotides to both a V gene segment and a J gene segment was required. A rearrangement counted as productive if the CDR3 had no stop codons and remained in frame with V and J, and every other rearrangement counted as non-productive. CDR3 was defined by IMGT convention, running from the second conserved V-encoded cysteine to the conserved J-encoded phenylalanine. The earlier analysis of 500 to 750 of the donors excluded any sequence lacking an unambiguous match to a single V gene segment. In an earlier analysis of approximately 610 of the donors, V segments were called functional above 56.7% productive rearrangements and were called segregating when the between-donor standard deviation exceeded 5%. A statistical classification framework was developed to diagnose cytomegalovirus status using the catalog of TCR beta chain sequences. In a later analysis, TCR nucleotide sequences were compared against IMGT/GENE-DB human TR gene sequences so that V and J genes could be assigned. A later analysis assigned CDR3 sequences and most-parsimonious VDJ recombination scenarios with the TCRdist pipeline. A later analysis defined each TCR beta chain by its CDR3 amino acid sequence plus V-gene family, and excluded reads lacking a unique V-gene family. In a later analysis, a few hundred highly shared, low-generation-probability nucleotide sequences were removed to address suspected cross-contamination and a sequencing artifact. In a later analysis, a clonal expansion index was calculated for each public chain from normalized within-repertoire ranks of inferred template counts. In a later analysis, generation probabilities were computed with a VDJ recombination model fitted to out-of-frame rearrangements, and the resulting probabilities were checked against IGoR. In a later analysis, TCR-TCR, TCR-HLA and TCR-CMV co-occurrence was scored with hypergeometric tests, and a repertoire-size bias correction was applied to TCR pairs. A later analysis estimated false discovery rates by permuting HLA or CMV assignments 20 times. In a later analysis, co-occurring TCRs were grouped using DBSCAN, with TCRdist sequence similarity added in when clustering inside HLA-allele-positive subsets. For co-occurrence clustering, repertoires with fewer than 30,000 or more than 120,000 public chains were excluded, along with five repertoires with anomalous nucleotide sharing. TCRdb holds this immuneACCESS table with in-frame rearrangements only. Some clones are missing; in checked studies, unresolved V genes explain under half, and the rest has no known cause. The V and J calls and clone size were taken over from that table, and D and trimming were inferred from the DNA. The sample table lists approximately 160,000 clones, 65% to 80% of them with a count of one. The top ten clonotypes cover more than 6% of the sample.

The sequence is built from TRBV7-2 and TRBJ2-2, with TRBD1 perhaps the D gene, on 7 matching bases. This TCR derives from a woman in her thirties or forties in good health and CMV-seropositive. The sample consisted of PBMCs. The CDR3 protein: CASSTRGTGELFF. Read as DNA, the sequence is TGTGCCAGCAGTACCAGGGGGACTGGGGAGCTGTTTTTT.